These T cell receptor beta chains were read from a single sample in a study of shared clonotypes between healthy human individuals. Measured with immunoSEQ multiplex PCR; TCRdb has only the in-frame clones, and not every one. The data hold 550,000 to 600,000 clones, with 95% to 98% observed a single time. The sequenced material came from naive CD8+ T cells sorted from blood. These receptors were obtained from a man aged 25-45 years in good health. Each CDR3 is given with its conserved first and last residue. Fields, in order: CDR3 protein, CDR3 DNA, J gene, clone size, D gene, V gene. The D gene is left open where the match is weak. Expanded clones get a size class; other rows say once, few or many, or leave the size out.

CDR3 protein: CASTIGGGSTDTQYF
CDR3 DNA: TGTGCCAGCACCATTGGGGGGGGTTCCACAGATACGCAGTATTTT
J gene: TRBJ2-3
clone size: .
D gene: TRBD2
V gene: TRBV28

CDR3 protein: CASSLGYGYTF
CDR3 DNA: TGTGCCAGCAGTTTAGGGTATGGCTACACCTTC
J gene: TRBJ1-2
clone size: .
D gene: .
V gene: TRBV27

CDR3 protein: CSVELAGRYNEQFF
CDR3 DNA: TGCAGCGTTGAACTAGCGGGCCGCTACAATGAGCAGTTCTTC
J gene: TRBJ2-1
clone size: .
D gene: TRBD2
V gene: TRBV29-1

CDR3 protein: CASSGADEKLFF
CDR3 DNA: TGTGCCAGCAGCGGGGCAGATGAAAAACTGTTTTTT
J gene: TRBJ1-4
clone size: .
D gene: .
V gene: TRBV9

CDR3 protein: CASGPGQPQFF
CDR3 DNA: TGTGCTAGTGGTCCCGGACAACCCCAGTTCTTC
J gene: TRBJ2-1
clone size: .
D gene: .
V gene: TRBV12-5

CDR3 protein: CASSLGGWGEKLFF
CDR3 DNA: TGTGCCAGCAGTTTAGGGGGGTGGGGTGAAAAACTGTTTTTT
J gene: TRBJ1-4
clone size: once
D gene: .
V gene: TRBV27

CDR3 protein: CASSLARELPYEQYF
CDR3 DNA: TGTGCCAGCAGTTTAGCGAGGGAACTCCCCTACGAGCAGTACTTC
J gene: TRBJ2-7
clone size: .
D gene: .
V gene: TRBV28

CDR3 protein: CASSFTVNYGYTF
CDR3 DNA: TGCGCCAGCAGCTTTACAGTTAACTATGGCTACACCTTC
J gene: TRBJ1-2
clone size: .
D gene: .
V gene: TRBV5-1

CDR3 protein: CASSYGQGRETQYF
CDR3 DNA: TGTGCCAGCAGCTACGGACAGGGGAGAGAGACCCAGTACTTC
J gene: TRBJ2-5
clone size: .
D gene: TRBD1
V gene: TRBV5-5

CDR3 protein: CASSLTGGTDTQYF
CDR3 DNA: TGTGCCAGCAGCTTAACTGGGGGCACAGATACGCAGTATTTT
J gene: TRBJ2-3
clone size: .
D gene: .
V gene: TRBV7-2

CDR3 protein: CASSQDIRDDEQYF
CDR3 DNA: TGCGCCAGCAGCCAAGATATCCGGGACGACGAGCAGTACTTC
J gene: TRBJ2-7
clone size: .
D gene: .
V gene: TRBV4-3